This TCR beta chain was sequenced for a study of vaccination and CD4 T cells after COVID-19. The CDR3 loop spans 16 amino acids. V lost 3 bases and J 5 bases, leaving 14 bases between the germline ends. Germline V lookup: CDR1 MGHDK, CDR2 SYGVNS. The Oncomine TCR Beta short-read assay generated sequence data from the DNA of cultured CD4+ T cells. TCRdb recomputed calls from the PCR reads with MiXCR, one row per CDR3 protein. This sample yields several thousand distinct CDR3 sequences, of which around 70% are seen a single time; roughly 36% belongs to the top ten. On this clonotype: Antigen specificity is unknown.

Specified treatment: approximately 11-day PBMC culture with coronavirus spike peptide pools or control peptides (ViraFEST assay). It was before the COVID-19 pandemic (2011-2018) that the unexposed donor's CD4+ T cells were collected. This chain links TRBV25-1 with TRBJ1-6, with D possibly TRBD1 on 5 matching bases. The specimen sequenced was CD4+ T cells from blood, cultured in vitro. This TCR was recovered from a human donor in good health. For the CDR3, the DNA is TGTGCCAGCAGTGACCACGGGGGGGAGCATAATTCACCCCTCCACTTT. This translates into CASSDHGGEHNSPLHF.